The clone carrying this TCR beta chain was recorded a few times. The antigen remains undetermined. The CDR3 is 14 residues long. Trimming shortened V by 5 bases and J by 4 bases, and 13 bases separated the two germline ends. Germline loops: CDR1 SGHRS, CDR2 YFSETQ. The sample comes from a study of T cell responses to AZD1222 COVID-19 vaccine. Study outcomes and limitations: A reported finding is that nearly half of spike-specific TCRs target unmutated variant regions. Spike-specific TCR breadth and depth both grew after two AZD1222 doses. The repertoires were collected only after the peak T cell response. Females made up more of the donors, who were largely white British, and clonal diversity may have come out too low.

The assay was immunoSEQ multiplex PCR, and TCRdb's table has in-frame clones only and misses some. The sample holds roughly 77,000 clones, roughly 86% seen once. This clonotype originated in an adult in good health. The chain joins TRBV5-1 to TRBJ1-5; no clear D. The source was peripheral blood, collected on day 0 of MenACWY control vaccination. The CDR3 coding sequence is TGCGCCAGCAGTTTCGAAGGAGGGAATCAGCCCCAGCATTTT. It translates to CASSFEGGNQPQHF.